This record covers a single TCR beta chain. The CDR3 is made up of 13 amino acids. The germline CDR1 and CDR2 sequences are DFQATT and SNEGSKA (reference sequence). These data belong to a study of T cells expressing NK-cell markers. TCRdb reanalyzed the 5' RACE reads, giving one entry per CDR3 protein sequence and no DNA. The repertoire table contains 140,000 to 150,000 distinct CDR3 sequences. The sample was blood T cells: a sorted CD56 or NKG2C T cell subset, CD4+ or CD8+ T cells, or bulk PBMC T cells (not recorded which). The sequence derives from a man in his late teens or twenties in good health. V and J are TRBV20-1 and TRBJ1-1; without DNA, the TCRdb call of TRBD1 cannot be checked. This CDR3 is CSAPGQPNTEAFF.